This T cell receptor beta chain comes out of a study of blood T cell repertoires in COVID-19. The CDR3 extends over 17 amino acids. V shed 0 bases, J shed 2 bases, and the junction held 1 base outside the gene matches. Germline V gene data show CDR1 as SEHNR and CDR2 as FQNEAQ (reference sequence). The method was immunoSEQ multiplex PCR; TCRdb's version includes in-frame clones alone and lacks a portion of them. The sample has some 170,000 clones; about 83% are singletons. This clone was recorded only once. V and J are TRBV7-9 and TRBJ2-1; TRBD2 agrees at 13 bases. Sequenced sample: peripheral blood. The origin of this receptor is a man between 60 and 75 years old with acute or convalescent COVID-19. The CDR3 loop is CASSLAGTSGAYNEQFF. In nucleotides, the CDR3 is TGTGCCAGCAGCTTAGCCGGGACTAGCGGGGCCTACAATGAGCAGTTCTTC.